These T cell receptor beta chains were read from a single sample in a study of CDR3 diversity in severe acne. TCRdb used MiXCR to reprocess the PCR reads, holding one entry per CDR3 protein. The sample has roughly 100,000 distinct CDR3 sequences, around 56% seen once; the top ten hold around 12%. The sample was blood. These receptors were obtained from a male donor with acne. The CDR3 runs from the conserved cysteine through the conserved F or W. D genes are given only for firm matches. For some rows the clone size is stated as once, few or many, or as a class when expanded; others skip it.

d_call	v_call	clone_size	j_call	cdr3_aa	cdr3_nt
-	TRBV20-1	once	TRBJ1-1	CSAATWDTEAFF	TGCAGTGCTGCAACCTGGGACACTGAAGCTTTCTTT
TRBD2	TRBV7-9	-	TRBJ2-6	CASSLWGTSGSPSGANVLTF	TGTGCCAGCAGCTTATGGGGGACTAGCGGGAGTCCTTCTGGGGCCAACGTCCTGACTTTC
TRBD2	TRBV6-1	few	TRBJ2-7	CASSAHSGSVPYEQYF	TGTGCCAGCAGTGCCCATAGCGGGAGCGTCCCCTACGAGCAGTACTTC
TRBD2	TRBV19	many	TRBJ2-5	CASSISGTSLIFQETQYF	TGTGCCAGTAGTATCTCGGGGACTAGCCTTATTTTTCAAGAGACCCAGTACTTC
-	TRBV25-1	few	TRBJ1-1	CASSLLDKMNTEAFF	TGTGCCAGCAGTCTTTTGGACAAAATGAACACTGAAGCTTTCTTT
TRBD2	TRBV10-3	-	TRBJ2-2	CASTAGTSGGELFF	TGTGCTAGTACCGCCGGGACTAGTGGCGGGGAGCTGTTTTTT
-	TRBV7-2	-	TRBJ1-1	CASSLEASSGAEAFF	TGTGCCAGCAGCTTAGAGGCCAGCTCCGGGGCTGAAGCTTTCTTT
TRBD1	TRBV4-3	medium-sized	TRBJ2-7	CASSQGVGTVYEQYF	TGCGCCAGCAGCCAAGGGGTCGGGACAGTCTACGAGCAGTACTTC
-	TRBV6-7	-	TRBJ2-7	CASSYEAGLYEQYF	TGTGCCAGCAGTTACGAAGCGGGCTTATACGAGCAGTACTTC
-	TRBV7-8	medium-sized	TRBJ1-2	CASSLDWGQSTF	TGTGCCAGCAGCTTAGACTGGGGGCAGTCCACCTTC
-	TRBV20-1	-	TRBJ2-3	CSAEEGWPDTQYF	TGCAGTGCTGAGGAGGGGTGGCCAGATACGCAGTATTTT
-	TRBV7-9	many	TRBJ2-3	CASSPTQGRAGDTQYF	TGTGCCAGCAGCCCCACCCAGGGGAGAGCGGGGGATACGCAGTATTTT
TRBD1	TRBV20-1	many	TRBJ2-7	CSARHLGQGSYEQYF	TGCAGTGCCAGACACCTGGGACAGGGTTCCTACGAGCAGTACTTC
-	TRBV7-9	-	TRBJ2-7	CASSQGTPYEQYF	TGTGCCAGCAGCCAAGGGACTCCCTACGAGCAGTACTTC
-	TRBV7-3	-	TRBJ1-5	CASSLPGGGQPQHF	TGTGCCAGCAGCCTCCCCGGGGGTGGTCAGCCCCAGCATTTT
TRBD1	TRBV25-1	-	TRBJ1-6	CASGWTGMTLDSPLHF	TGTGCCAGCGGTTGGACAGGGATGACCCTCGATTCACCCCTCCACTTT
-	TRBV9	many	TRBJ2-3	CASSVSSTDTQYF	TGTGCCAGCAGCGTTTCTAGCACAGATACGCAGTATTTT
-	TRBV15	-	TRBJ1-1	CATSNSEDTEAFF	TGTGCCACCAGCAATTCCGAGGACACTGAAGCTTTCTTT
TRBD2	TRBV28	-	TRBJ2-7	CASSQDLASGRRGEQYF	TGTGCCAGCAGCCAAGATTTGGCTAGCGGGAGACGAGGCGAGCAGTACTTC
-	TRBV10-2	-	TRBJ1-5	CASSAGANQPQHF	TGCGCCAGCAGTGCTGGGGCCAATCAGCCCCAGCATTTT
-	TRBV19	-	TRBJ1-1	CASSWSAYPEAFF	TGTGCCAGTAGTTGGTCGGCCTATCCTGAAGCTTTCTTT
TRBD1	TRBV7-3	-	TRBJ2-7	CASSLTGTVYYEQYF	TGTGCCAGCAGCTTGACAGGGACCGTCTACTACGAGCAGTACTTC
-	TRBV7-9	many	TRBJ1-3	CASSLESLGNTIYF	TGTGCCAGCAGCTTAGAGAGTCTAGGAAACACCATATATTTT
-	TRBV7-9	few	TRBJ2-5	CASSGGGRETQYF	TGTGCCAGCAGCGGGGGGGGGCGAGAGACCCAGTACTTC
-	TRBV24-1	-	TRBJ1-5	CATSDRPERPQHF	TGTGCCACCAGTGACCGACCAGAGAGGCCCCAGCATTTT
TRBD2	TRBV20-1	-	TRBJ2-2	CSAPIAGVNTGELFF	TGCAGTGCTCCGATAGCGGGGGTAAACACCGGGGAGCTGTTTTTT
TRBD2	TRBV29-1	-	TRBJ2-1	CSVELAGNNEQFF	TGCAGCGTTGAACTAGCGGGGAACAATGAGCAGTTCTTC
-	TRBV11-2	many	TRBJ2-7	CASSLRGNHYEQYF	TGTGCCAGCAGCTTGAGGGGCAACCACTACGAGCAGTACTTC
-	TRBV24-1	-	TRBJ2-5	CATSDPLRETQYF	TGTGCCACCAGTGACCCACTCCGGGAGACCCAGTACTTC
-	TRBV5-4	few	TRBJ1-2	CASSREQIIYGYTF	TGTGCCAGCAGCCGGGAGCAGATTATCTATGGCTACACCTTC
-	TRBV7-9	once	TRBJ1-2	CASSFIGEGDYGYTF	TGTGCCAGCAGCTTCATCGGGGAAGGAGACTATGGCTACACCTTC
-	TRBV7-9	-	TRBJ1-1	CASTYSGVVSGTEAFF	TGTGCCAGCACCTATTCAGGGGTTGTCAGCGGGACTGAAGCTTTCTTT
-	TRBV7-9	-	TRBJ2-7	CASSARTGPHEQYF	TGTGCCAGCAGCGCTCGGACGGGACCCCACGAGCAGTACTTC
-	TRBV7-2	-	TRBJ2-7	CASSYTGVEQYF	TGTGCCAGCAGTTACACGGGGGTCGAGCAGTACTTC
TRBD2	TRBV4-1	-	TRBJ2-5	CASSRLLAGGETQYF	TGTGCCAGCAGCCGCCTACTAGCGGGAGGCGAGACCCAGTACTTC
-	TRBV7-8	many	TRBJ1-1	CASSWAGQINTEAFF	TGTGCCAGCTCCTGGGCCGGACAGATAAACACTGAAGCTTTCTTT
-	TRBV6-5	medium-sized	TRBJ2-7	CASRLREEQYF	TGTGCCAGCAGGCTTAGGGAAGAGCAGTACTTC
-	TRBV28	-	TRBJ2-7	CASSPSRGSYEQYF	TGTGCCAGCAGTCCCTCAAGGGGGAGCTACGAGCAGTACTTC
TRBD2	TRBV29-1	-	TRBJ2-3	CSVPTSGTADTQYF	TGCAGCGTCCCGACTAGCGGGACTGCAGATACGCAGTATTTT
TRBD1	TRBV6-5	many	TRBJ2-7	CASSYSSQGVRDEQYF	TGTGCCAGCAGTTACTCGAGCCAGGGGGTGAGAGACGAGCAGTACTTC
-	TRBV12-3/TRBV12-4	-	TRBJ2-3	CASSPRQLYNEQYF	TGTGCCAGCAGTCCGCGACAGCTTTACAATGAGCAGTATTTT
TRBD2	TRBV20-1	many	TRBJ2-3	CSAIGSGRAGTDTQYF	TGCAGTGCCATCGGTAGCGGGAGGGCCGGCACAGATACGCAGTATTTT
TRBD1	TRBV15	-	TRBJ1-5	CATGTGYQETQHF	TGTGCCACTGGGACAGGGTACCAAGAGACCCAGCATTTT
-	TRBV12-5	-	TRBJ2-5	CASSQDVGRETQYF	TGTGCCAGCAGCCAAGATGTCGGGAGAGAGACCCAGTACTTC
-	TRBV20-1	-	TRBJ2-1	CSARPSSVSEQFF	TGCAGTGCTAGACCTAGTAGCGTGAGTGAGCAGTTCTTC